This entry features one T cell receptor (beta chain) sequence. Its antigen is unknown. The CDR3 consists of 13 residues. V was clipped by 4 bases and J by 1 base, with 8 bases between them. Germline V CDR1 and CDR2: ENHRY, SYGVKD. Here immunoSEQ multiplex PCR was the method, and the copy in TCRdb shows in-frame clones only, minus some. The sample includes 16,000 or so clones, 70% to 85% seen only once; the top ten take 6% to 7%. The source of the sample is a study of tumor-infiltrating lymphocytes in localized non-small cell lung cancer. Whole-study findings and limits: Immunotypes IM1 and IM2 had similar TCR-derived T-cell fractions.

Sequencing was carried out using lung tumor tissue. The genes are TRBV10-3 and TRBJ2-7; D ambiguous. This receptor was obtained from a human donor with non-small cell lung cancer. As DNA, the CDR3 is TGTGCCATCAGTGTGTCTCTTTCCTACGAGCAGTACTTC. Its protein is CAISVSLSYEQYF.